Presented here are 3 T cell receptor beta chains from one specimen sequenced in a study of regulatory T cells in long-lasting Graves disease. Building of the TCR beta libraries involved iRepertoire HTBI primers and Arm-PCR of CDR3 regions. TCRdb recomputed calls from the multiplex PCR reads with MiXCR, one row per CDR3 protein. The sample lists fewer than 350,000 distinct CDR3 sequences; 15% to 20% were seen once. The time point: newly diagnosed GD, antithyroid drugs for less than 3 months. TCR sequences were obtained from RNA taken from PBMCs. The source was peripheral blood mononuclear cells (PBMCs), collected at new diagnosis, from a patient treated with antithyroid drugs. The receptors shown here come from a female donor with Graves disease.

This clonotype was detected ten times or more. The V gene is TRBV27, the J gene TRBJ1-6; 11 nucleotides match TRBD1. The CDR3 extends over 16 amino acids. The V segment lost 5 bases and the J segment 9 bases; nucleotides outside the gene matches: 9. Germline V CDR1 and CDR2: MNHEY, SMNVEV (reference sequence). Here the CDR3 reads CASSQRDRGYLSPLHF. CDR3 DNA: TGTGCCAGCAGTCAGCGGGACAGGGGGTACCTTTCACCCCTCCACTTT.

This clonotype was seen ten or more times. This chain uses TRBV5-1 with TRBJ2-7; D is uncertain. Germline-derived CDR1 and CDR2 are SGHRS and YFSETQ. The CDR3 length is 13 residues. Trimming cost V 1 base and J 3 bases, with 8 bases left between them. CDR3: CASSLFPGYEQYF. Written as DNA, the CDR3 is TGCGCCAGCAGCTTGTTTCCCGGCTACGAGCAGTACTTC.

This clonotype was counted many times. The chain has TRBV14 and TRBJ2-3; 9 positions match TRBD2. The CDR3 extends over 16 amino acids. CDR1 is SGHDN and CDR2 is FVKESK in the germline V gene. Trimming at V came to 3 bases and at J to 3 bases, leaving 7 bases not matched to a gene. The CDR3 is CASSQVAGVLTDTQYF. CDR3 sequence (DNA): TGTGCCAGCAGCCAGGTAGCGGGAGTTTTAACAGATACGCAGTATTTT. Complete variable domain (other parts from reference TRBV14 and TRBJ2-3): EAGVTQFPSHSVIEKGQTVTLRCDPISGHDNLYWYRRVMGKEIKFLLHFVKESKQDESGMPNNRFLAERTGGTYSTLKVQPAELEDSGVYFCASSQVAGVLTDTQYFGPGTRLTVL.